Below, 3 T cell receptor beta chains from the same sample are listed, as sequenced in a study of T cells in Graves' hyperthyroidism and ophthalmopathy. Amplification yielded TCR beta CDR3 regions, with RNA transcripts as the source. A set of HTBI primers served as the primers for a first-round RT-PCR of the TCR CDR3. TCRdb reanalysed the multiplex PCR reads using MiXCR and keeps one entry per CDR3 protein. The sample yields about 560,000 distinct CDR3 sequences, 46% seen once. Material for sequencing was peripheral blood or thyroid tissue (not recorded which). These receptors originate from a woman aged 18-29 years with Graves' hyperthyroidism.

This clonotype was seen just once. The rearrangement uses TRBV20-1 and TRBJ1-2; D is ambiguous. The ends were cut back, 2 bases at V and 3 bases at J, with 10 bases in the middle. The CDR3 loop spans 13 amino acids. Germline V gene data show CDR1 as DFQATT and CDR2 as SNEGSKA (reference sequence). CDR3 region: CSARRDSYYGYTF. The CDR3 DNA follows: TGCAGTGCTAGAAGGGATTCGTACTATGGCTACACCTTC.

For this clonotype: An end of the junction does not agree with germline; a read error may underlie this. This rearrangement joins TRBV2 to TRBJ2-5; 9 nucleotides line up with TRBD1. From germline, CDR1 is SNHLY and CDR2 FYNNEI. The CDR3 covers 10 residues. DNA of the CDR3: TGTGCCAGCAGTGCCGAGACAGGGGGCTTC. Amino acid sequence: CASSAETGGF.

The V gene is TRBV25-1, the J gene TRBJ1-2; no firm D call. V lost 6 bases, J lost 5 bases, and 13 bases lay in between. Germline CDR1 and CDR2: MGHDK and SYGVNS. CDR3 length equals 13 residues. CDR3 in amino acids: CASRVRFFYGYTF. The CDR3, as DNA: TGTGCCAGCAGAGTCAGATTTTTTTATGGCTACACCTTC.